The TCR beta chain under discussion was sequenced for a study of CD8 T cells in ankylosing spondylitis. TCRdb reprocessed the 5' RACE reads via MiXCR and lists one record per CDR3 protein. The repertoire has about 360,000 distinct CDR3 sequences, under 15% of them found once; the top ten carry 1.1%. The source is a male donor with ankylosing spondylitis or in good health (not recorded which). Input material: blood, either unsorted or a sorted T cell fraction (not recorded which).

CDR3 loop: CASSLSVENYGYTF. CDR3 sequence (DNA): TGTGCCAGCAGCTTGTCGGTGGAGAACTATGGCTACACCTTC. The chain has TRBV5-5 and TRBJ1-2; D unresolved. Deletions cut 1 base from V and 2 bases from J, with 9 bases between. This CDR3 spans 14 amino acids. Germline values: CDR1 SGHKS, CDR2 YYEKEE (reference sequence). The variable domain in full, completed from reference TRBV5-5 and TRBJ1-2, reads DAGVTQSPTHLIKTRGQQVTLRCSPISGHKSVSWYQQVLGQGPQFIFQYYEKEERGRGNFPDRFSARQFPNYSSELNVNALLLGDSALYLCASSLSVENYGYTFGSGTRLTVV.